This is a list of T cell receptor beta chains from one sample in a study of T-cell reconstitution after alpha-beta-depleted transplantation in children. TCRdb reanalysed the PCR reads using MiXCR and keeps one entry per CDR3 protein. This table holds about 420,000 distinct CDR3 sequences, about 17% found once. Sequenced material: PBMCs, mostly from graft donor cells, taken 360 days after TCRalphabeta/CD19-depleted stem cell transplant. The source of these receptors is a boy under two years old who had a stem cell transplant for Wiskott-Aldrich syndrome, so the T cells may come from the graft donor. CDR3s include the opening cysteine and the closing phenylalanine or tryptophan. A D gene is named only where the DNA matches it firmly.

v_gene,d_gene,CDR3aa
TRBV12-3/TRBV12-4,TRBD2,CASRLAGVTGELFF
TRBV7-2,TRBD1,CASSLAAGGKNIQYF
TRBV27,TRBD1,CASSLTTGASVSEAFF
TRBV10-3,TRBD1,CAISLVGTGQSGANVLTF
TRBV12-3/TRBV12-4,TRBD2,CASSSLSGRAGNEQFF
TRBV7-9,TRBD1,CASSLKRTGEETQYF
TRBV20-1,TRBD2,CSALRTSGAGGTQYF
TRBV5-4,NA,CASSLDREDEQYF
TRBV29-1,NA,CSVEPTVSDTQYF
TRBV4-3,NA,CASSQDRSSYEQYF
TRBV6-5,NA,CASSYVLWGNYEQYF
TRBV5-1,NA,CASSRTSPYYNEQFF
TRBV20-1,TRBD2,CSASGLAGRGTYYEQYF
TRBV5-1,NA,CASSLEVSRSEQYF
TRBV5-1,TRBD1,CASSLAGTGRNTEAFF
TRBV30,NA,CAWSGGGEAFF
TRBV4-3,TRBD2,CASSPFPSGSSYNEQFF
TRBV6-5,NA,CASSYSAEPAKWQYF
TRBV5-1,NA,CASSLRIGQETQYF
TRBV6-2/TRBV6-3,TRBD2,CASRDFGGTYNEQFF
TRBV28,NA,CASSEQEGLVYEQFF
TRBV7-8,NA,CASSLGVWLDNYEQYF
TRBV25-1,NA,CASSEVGNTEAFF
TRBV12-3/TRBV12-4,NA,CASSFVRGRLWAYNEQFF
TRBV5-1,NA,CASSPQGFEKLFF
TRBV12-3/TRBV12-4,NA,CASSLLGIGGHEQYF
TRBV7-9,NA,CASSLIQVQETQYF
TRBV7-6,NA,CASSLSTEHYGYTF
TRBV2,NA,CASILTGKRQTQYF
TRBV20-1,TRBD1,CSAGGQAWPYEQYF
TRBV11-2,NA,CASSTFVATNEKLFF
TRBV7-2,TRBD1,CASSRTGTNYGYTF
TRBV14,TRBD2,CASSRHTSGRASGELFF
TRBV5-1,TRBD2,CASSQLAGRTDTQYF
TRBV11-2,NA,CASSLVDATGQYEQYF
TRBV20-1,NA,CSAHRLGEQYF
TRBV29-1,TRBD1,CSIWTGGDEQFF
TRBV10-2,NA,CASSVTAYSPQHF
TRBV28,TRBD2,CASSFAGGPYEQYF
TRBV19,TRBD2,CASSKTSGRASEQYF
TRBV7-9,NA,CASSLAGRARSPLHF
TRBV6-2/TRBV6-3,TRBD2,CASSMRTSGNTGELFF
TRBV6-1,NA,CASSATALPGIRQFF
TRBV20-1,NA,CSARARFYNEQFF
TRBV3-1,NA,CASSRYQGNTGELFF
TRBV20-1,NA,CRVGDTEAFF
TRBV15,TRBD1,CATSRDRTGGQYF
TRBV29-1,NA,CSPRPLNTDTQYF
TRBV7-8,NA,CASSSRLLATDEQYF
TRBV20-1,NA,CSARDAFSEIFTDTQYF
TRBV20-1,NA,CSARKWGGLYEQYF